This TCR beta chain was recorded in a study of Graves' ophthalmopathy and Graves' hyperthyroidism. The V and J ends lost 5 bases and 6 bases, in that order; junction bases with no gene match: 12. CDR1 is MNHEY and CDR2 is SVGAGI in the germline V gene. The CDR3 sequence is 16 residues long. Amplifying from RNA transcripts, the study obtained TCR beta CDR3 regions. First-round RT-PCR employed HTBI primers, with a second-round multiplex PCR after it. Using its own MiXCR run on the multiplex PCR reads, TCRdb lists one record per CDR3 protein. Seen here are about 410,000 distinct CDR3 sequences, around 20% observed once, and the top ten hold around 1.6%.

V is TRBV6-5 and J is TRBJ2-2, with 7 bases matching TRBD1. The sequence came from a woman under 30 with Graves' ophthalmopathy. Sequencing input: peripheral blood. CDR3 in amino acids: CASSLSDRITSGELFF. The CDR3 DNA reads as TGTGCCAGCAGTCTATCGGACAGGATTACTTCCGGGGAGCTGTTTTTT.